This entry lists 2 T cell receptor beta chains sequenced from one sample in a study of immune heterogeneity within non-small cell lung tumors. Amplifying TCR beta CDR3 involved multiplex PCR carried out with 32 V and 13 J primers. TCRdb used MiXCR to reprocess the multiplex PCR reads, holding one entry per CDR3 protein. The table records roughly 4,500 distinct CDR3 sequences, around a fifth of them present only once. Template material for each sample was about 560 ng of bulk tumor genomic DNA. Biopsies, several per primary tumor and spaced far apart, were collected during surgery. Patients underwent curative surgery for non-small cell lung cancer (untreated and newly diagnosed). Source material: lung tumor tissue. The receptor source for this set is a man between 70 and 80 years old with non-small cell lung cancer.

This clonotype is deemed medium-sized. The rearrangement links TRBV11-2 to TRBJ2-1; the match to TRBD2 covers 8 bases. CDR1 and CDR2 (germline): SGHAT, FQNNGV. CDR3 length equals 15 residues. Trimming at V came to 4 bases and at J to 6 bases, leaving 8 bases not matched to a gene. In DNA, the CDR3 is TGTGCCAGCAGCTACGAGGGACTAGTTGTCAATGAGCAGTTCTTC. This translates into CASSYEGLVVNEQFF.

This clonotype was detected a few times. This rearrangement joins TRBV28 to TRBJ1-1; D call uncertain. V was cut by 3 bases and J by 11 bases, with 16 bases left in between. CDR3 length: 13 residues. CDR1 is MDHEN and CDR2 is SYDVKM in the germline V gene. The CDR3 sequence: CASSLARPRVAFF. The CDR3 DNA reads TGTGCCAGCAGTTTGGCAAGACCGCGGGTCGCTTTCTTT.